This TCR beta chain was sequenced in a study of beta chain features in type 1 diabetes. About this clone itself: Its target is not known.

V lost 10 bases and J lost 3, with 18 bases in between. CDR1 and CDR2 from the germline V gene are MNHEY and SMNVEV (reference sequence). The CDR3 runs to 14 residues. Every bit of the isolated RNA underwent reverse transcription, so sequencing read expressed TCRB transcripts. The assay was immunoSEQ multiplex PCR, and TCRdb's table has in-frame clones only and misses some. The sample carries a few hundred thousand clones, approximately 14% recorded once. Study-wide results and limits: In type 1 diabetes patients, VDJ junctions had fewer insertions; deletions at these junctions were more frequent.

The chain employs TRBV27 and TRBJ2-5, with D possibly matching TRBD2 (7 bases). Sequencing was done on a sample of central memory CD4+ T cells from blood. This clonotype was sampled from a man younger than 40 in good health. CDR3 bases: TGTGCCATCAGCGCTGGGGGGGCCGAAGAGACCCAGTACTTC. This translates into CAISAGGAEETQYF.